Each of the 30 T cell receptor beta chains below was sequenced from the same sample in a study of cytomegalovirus exposure and HLA in healthy donors. Amplification used 60 Vbeta primers and 13 Jbeta primers. TCRdb keeps only in-frame clones here, not all; method: immunoSEQ multiplex PCR. The table shows 200,000 to 250,000 clones, with 65% to 85% occurring only once. Material: PBMCs. These receptors all stem from a man in his fifties or sixties in good health and CMV-seronegative.

The V and J genes are TRBV5-6 and TRBJ1-1, with TRBD1 as a possible D gene (5 bases). Germline V CDR1 and CDR2: SGHDT, YYEEEE. This CDR3 has 13 amino acids. With 4 bases removed from V and 5 bases from J, the gap between germline ends came to 12 bases. The CDR3 DNA reads TGTGCCAGCAGCGCCGGGGGGGGTACTGAAGCTTTCTTT. This sequence encodes CASSAGGGTEAFF.

This clone appeared once. V gene TRBV27 combines with J gene TRBJ2-5; 13 bases map to TRBD2. V lost 5 bases and J lost 5; bases outside the gene matches: 17. The CDR3 contains 19 residues. The V gene's germline CDR1 is MNHEY and CDR2 SMNVEV (reference sequence). The CDR3, as DNA: TGTGCCAGCAGTCCACGCCCGGGACTAGCGGGGACCCCAGCGGAGACCCAGTACTTC. Amino acid sequence: CASSPRPGLAGTPAETQYF.

J is TRBJ2-7 and V is TRBV7-2; weak D call: TRBD2 (6 bases). Trimming cost V 5 bases and J 6 bases, with 11 bases left between them. Germline V gene data show CDR1 as SGHTA and CDR2 as FQGNSA. The CDR3 consists of 12 residues. The CDR3 sequence is CASSKGTREQYF. CDR3 nucleotides: TGTGCCAGCAGCAAGGGGACTCGCGAGCAGTACTTC.

The chain recombines TRBV7-8 with TRBJ2-3; the D gene is possibly TRBD1 (5 bases). V lost 5 bases and J 2 bases, leaving 14 bases between the germline ends. Per the germline V gene, CDR1 is SGHVS and CDR2 is FQNEAQ. The CDR3 is 15 residues long. The CDR3 here is CASSPRTGNTDTQYF. The CDR3 DNA reads as TGTGCCAGCAGCCCCCGCACAGGAAACACAGATACGCAGTATTTT.

This clone was counted a few times. This chain connects TRBV4-2 to TRBJ2-7; D may be TRBD2 (6 bases). This CDR3 has 16 amino acids. V was clipped by 0 bases and J by 2 bases, with 14 bases between them. Germline V gene sequence: CDR1 LGHNA, CDR2 YNFKEQ. Here the CDR3 reads CASSQDMNGSPYEQYF. The CDR3 coding sequence is TGTGCCAGCAGCCAAGATATGAACGGGAGCCCCTACGAGCAGTACTTC.

This chain links TRBV7-8 with TRBJ2-3; 8 bases fit TRBD2. Unmatched junction bases numbered 11, after V lost 3 bases and J lost 3 bases. Germline CDR1 reads SGHVS; CDR2 reads FQNEAQ. This CDR3 comprises 17 residues. CDR3 protein: CASSFSNAGGGTDTQYF. The CDR3 DNA reads as TGTGCCAGCAGCTTCTCTAATGCGGGAGGTGGAACAGATACGCAGTATTTT.

V and J are TRBV7-3 and TRBJ2-6; 7 bases map to TRBD1. The length of the CDR3 is 15 residues. J lost 0 bases, V lost 5 bases, and 1 base had no gene match. Looked up from germline, CDR1 is SGHTA and CDR2 is FQGTGA. This CDR3 is CASSRDSSGANVLTF. The CDR3 nucleotides read TGTGCCAGCAGCAGGGACAGCTCTGGGGCCAACGTCCTGACTTTC. The whole variable domain, filled in from reference TRBV7-3 and TRBJ2-6, reads GAGVSQTPSNKVTEKGKYVELRCDPISGHTALYWYRQSLGQGPEFLIYFQGTGAADDSGLPNDRFFAVRPEGSVSTLKIQRTERGDSAVYLCASSRDSSGANVLTFGAGSRLTVL.

This CDR3 is CASSPGLAGPNTGELFF. CDR3 coding DNA: TGTGCCAGCTCACCGGGGCTAGCGGGACCTAACACCGGGGAGCTGTTTTTT. This sequence joins TRBV18 and TRBJ2-2; 9 nucleotides line up with TRBD2. The CDR3 sequence is 17 residues long. Per germline, CDR1 KGHSH and CDR2 LQKENI. Trimming at V came to 3 bases and at J to 2 bases, leaving 7 bases not matched to a gene.

This rearrangement joins TRBV5-1 to TRBJ2-3, with D possibly being TRBD2 (5 bases). CDR3 size: 13 residues. From germline, CDR1 is SGHRS and CDR2 YFSETQ. The germline V and J ends were trimmed by 6 bases and 2 bases, with 10 bases remaining between them. For the CDR3, the DNA is TGCGCCAGCATGGTTAGCGACACAGATACGCAGTATTTT. Translating it yields CASMVSDTDTQYF.

The chain combines TRBV7-9 with TRBJ2-7; 7 nucleotides line up with TRBD2. Per the germline V gene, CDR1 is SEHNR and CDR2 is FQNEAQ (reference sequence). The junction had 12 bases not matched to a gene; V was cut back by 2 bases and J by 2 bases. The CDR3 totals 17 residues. This chain's CDR3 is CASSLTGGGTRTYEQYF. CDR3 sequence (DNA): TGTGCCAGCAGCTTAACGGGGGGTGGCACGCGGACCTACGAGCAGTACTTC.

This clone came up once. The CDR3 DNA sequence: TGCAGCGTTCCGACAGGGGATAGAGAGACCCAGTACTTC. This gives the protein CSVPTGDRETQYF. This chain links TRBV29-1 with TRBJ2-5; 8 positions match TRBD1. V dropped 5 bases and J dropped 4; count of bases not matched to a gene: 6. The CDR3 is made up of 13 amino acids. The germline V gene has CDR1 SQVTM and CDR2 ANQGSEA.

The rearrangement uses TRBV27 and TRBJ2-3; 10 bases map to TRBD2. This CDR3 has 13 amino acids. Germline lookup yields CDR1 MNHEY and CDR2 SMNVEV (reference sequence). Trimming took 8 bases from V and 5 from J; bases not matched to a gene: 4. As DNA, the CDR3 is TGTGCCAGCCCCCGACTAGCGGGAGATACGCAGTATTTT. The encoded protein is CASPRLAGDTQYF.

This clone was seen just once. This chain connects TRBV28 to TRBJ1-2, with a tentative D call TRBD1 (6 bases). The CDR3 consists of 14 residues. The germline V and J ends were trimmed by 7 bases and 5 bases, with 17 bases remaining between them. Germline V CDR1 and CDR2: MDHEN, SYDVKM. The CDR3 nucleotides are TGTGCCAGCACAACAGGGACAAGAGTATATGGCTACACCTTC. This sequence encodes CASTTGTRVYGYTF.

This clone has a handful of counts. J is TRBJ2-2 and V is TRBV2; D might be TRBD2 (5 bases). Per the germline V gene, CDR1 is SNHLY and CDR2 is FYNNEI. Trimming took off 7 bases at V and 0 bases at J, with 12 bases between the two ends. CDR3 length: 15 residues. CDR3 in amino acids: CASTSGNTNTGELFF. CDR3 nucleotide sequence: TGTGCCAGCACCTCCGGGAACACGAACACCGGGGAGCTGTTTTTT.

The chain links TRBV6-1 to TRBJ1-2; 12 nucleotides align to TRBD1. The ends lost 6 bases at V and 8 bases at J; junction bases unmatched: 7. CDR1 and CDR2 (germline): MNHNS, SASEGT. CDR3 length equals 14 residues. DNA for the CDR3: TGTGCCAGCAGGTCCGGGACAGGGGGCAGGGGCTACACCTTC. Residues: CASRSGTGGRGYTF.

V gene TRBV30 combines with J gene TRBJ2-2, with 7 bases that match TRBD1. After removal of 3 bases from V and 6 bases from J, the junction contained 4 bases not matched to a gene. Germline values: CDR1 GTSNPN, CDR2 SVGIG (reference sequence). The CDR3 has 13 amino acids. The CDR3 DNA reads as TGTGCCTGGAGAGGGACAGTCCCCGGGGAGCTGTTTTTT. Encoded protein: CAWRGTVPGELFF. Full variable domain (outside the CDR3, taken from reference TRBV30 and TRBJ2-2): SQTIHQWPATLVQPVGSPLSLECTVEGTSNPNLYWYRQAAGRGLQLLFYSVGIGQISSEVPQNLSASRPQDRQFILSSKKLLLSDSGFYLCAWRGTVPGELFFGEGSRLTVL.

The chain carries TRBV9 and TRBJ2-1; 13 nucleotides align to TRBD2. Germline-derived CDR1 and CDR2 are SGDLS and YYNGEE. CDR3 length: 18 residues. V was clipped by 3 bases and J by 8 bases; unmatched bases: 14. The CDR3 reads CASSAPITSGRAFYEQFF. The CDR3 region has the DNA TGTGCCAGCAGCGCCCCTATCACTAGCGGGAGGGCGTTTTATGAGCAGTTCTTC.

Only one count was recorded for this clone. The chain joins TRBV7-9 to TRBJ2-7; possible D gene TRBD2, 7 bases. V lost 5 bases, J lost 5 bases, and 13 bases lay in between. The V gene's germline CDR1 is SEHNR and CDR2 FQNEAQ (reference sequence). CDR3 length equals 13 residues. The CDR3 coding sequence is TGTGCCAGCAGCCCGCGGGGGCTCCACGAGCAGTACTTC. Amino acid sequence: CASSPRGLHEQYF.

The rearrangement links TRBV5-4 to TRBJ2-3; TRBD2 matches at 10 bases. This CDR3 comprises 15 residues. V lost 1 base, J lost 6 bases, and 5 bases stayed unmatched. Germline CDR1 reads SGHNT; CDR2 reads YYREEE (reference sequence). CDR3 protein: CASSLPSGSVDTQYF. In DNA, the CDR3 is TGTGCCAGCAGCTTGCCTAGCGGGAGTGTCGATACGCAGTATTTT.

The chain has TRBV30 and TRBJ1-2; 7 bases match TRBD1. The germline gives CDR1 GTSNPN, CDR2 SVGIG (reference sequence). V lost 0 bases and J lost 8; bases outside the gene matches: 3. The CDR3 spans 12 residues. CDR3 protein: CAWSVRGQGYTF. As DNA, the CDR3 is TGTGCCTGGAGTGTAAGGGGGCAAGGCTACACCTTC.

This chain links TRBV5-3 with TRBJ2-7; D might be TRBD1 (6 bases). TRBV5-3 is filed as an ORF, its function uncertain. The V end was cut by 4 bases, the J end by 0 bases, with 14 bases between. The length of the CDR3 is 15 residues. The CDR3 loop is CARSQVHRASYEQYF. DNA for the CDR3: TGTGCCAGAAGCCAGGTTCACAGGGCCTCCTACGAGCAGTACTTC.

The chain's CDR3 is CASSRREARYTGELFF. CDR3 nucleotides: TGTGCCAGCAGCCGGCGGGAGGCTAGGTACACCGGGGAGCTGTTTTTT. This chain connects TRBV13 to TRBJ2-2, with 8 bases fitting TRBD2. This CDR3 has 16 amino acids. V was clipped by 5 bases and J by 3 bases; unmatched bases: 8. CDR1 is PRHDT, CDR2 FYEKMQ, per germline (reference sequence).

The chain couples TRBV6-1 to TRBJ1-5, with D possibly being TRBD1 (5 bases). The germline CDR1 and CDR2 sequences are MNHNS and SASEGT. Trimming removed 7 bases from V and 4 bases from J, with 11 bases in between. This CDR3 is 13 amino acids long. The CDR3 DNA reads TGTGCCAGCATGAGACAGCTTAATCAGCCCCAGCATTTT. Translating gives CASMRQLNQPQHF.

This clone is a singleton in its sample. The chain has TRBV27 and TRBJ2-6; possibly TRBD2 for D (6 bases). Germline V gene lookup returns CDR1 MNHEY and CDR2 SMNVEV (reference sequence). The CDR3 covers 16 residues. V shed 0 bases and J shed 4 bases, with 10 bases lying between them. For the CDR3, the DNA is TGTGCCAGCAGTTTATCCGGGGGTTCCGGGGCCAACGTCCTGACTTTC. Residues: CASSLSGGSGANVLTF.

The genes are TRBV5-4 and TRBJ2-1; the D gene is possibly TRBD2 (6 bases). The CDR3 extends over 15 amino acids. Germline values: CDR1 SGHNT, CDR2 YYREEE (reference sequence). V was pared by 4 bases and J by 6 bases, with 17 bases between. The CDR3 loop is CASSGAGLRGNEQFF. The DNA for the CDR3 is TGTGCCAGCAGCGGGGCGGGACTGCGGGGCAATGAGCAGTTCTTC.

There are a few counts of this clone. The gene calls are TRBV5-4 and TRBJ2-7; no clear D. CDR1 and CDR2 from the germline V gene are SGHNT and YYREEE (reference sequence). With 4 bases removed from V and 0 bases from J, the gap between germline ends came to 11 bases. The CDR3 is made up of 14 amino acids. CDR3 sequence reads: CASSPGALSYEQYF. The CDR3 DNA sequence: TGTGCCAGCAGCCCCGGAGCCCTCTCCTACGAGCAGTACTTC.

The V gene is TRBV19, the J gene TRBJ1-2, with 7 bases identical to TRBD1. Looked up from germline, CDR1 is LNHDA and CDR2 is SQIVND (reference sequence). There are 15 residues in the CDR3. V lost 6 bases, J lost 1 base, and 8 bases stayed unmatched. The CDR3 loop is CASSQTGTVNYGYTF. The CDR3, as DNA: TGTGCCAGTAGCCAGACCGGGACAGTTAACTATGGCTACACCTTC.

The chain couples TRBV4-2 to TRBJ2-7; TRBD2 matches at 9 bases. The germline V gene encodes CDR1 LGHNA and CDR2 YNFKEQ. The length of the CDR3 is 16 residues. The V segment lost 4 bases and the J segment 3 bases; nucleotides outside the gene matches: 10. The CDR3 protein is CASSLLSGTSYYEQYF. CDR3 DNA: TGTGCCAGCAGCCTACTATCCGGGACTAGCTACTACGAGCAGTACTTC.

The genes are TRBV5-6 and TRBJ1-2; 9 nucleotides line up with TRBD1. This CDR3 contains 14 residues. V gave up 4 bases and J gave up 5 bases; unmatched junction bases: 6. Germline V gene lookup returns CDR1 SGHDT and CDR2 YYEEEE. CDR3 in amino acids: CASSPGQGSYGYTF. The CDR3 DNA reads TGTGCCAGCAGCCCAGGACAGGGGTCATATGGCTACACCTTC.

The DNA of the CDR3 is TGTGCCAGCAGGGGACAGGGGTTTGAAAAACTGTTTTTT. Its translation is CASRGQGFEKLFF. The chain combines TRBV2 with TRBJ1-4, with 10 bases that match TRBD1. The CDR3 extends over 13 amino acids. Germline V gives CDR1 SNHLY, CDR2 FYNNEI. The V and J ends lost 6 bases and 7 bases, in that order; junction bases with no gene match: 2.